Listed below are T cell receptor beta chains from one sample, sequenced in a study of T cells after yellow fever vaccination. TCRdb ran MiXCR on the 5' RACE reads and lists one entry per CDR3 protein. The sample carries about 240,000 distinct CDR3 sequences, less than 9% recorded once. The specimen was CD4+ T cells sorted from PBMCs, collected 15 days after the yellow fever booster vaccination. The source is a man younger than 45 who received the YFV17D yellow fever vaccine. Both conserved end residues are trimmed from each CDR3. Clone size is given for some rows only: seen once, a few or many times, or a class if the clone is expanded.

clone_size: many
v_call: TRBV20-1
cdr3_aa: SASVTGQGPDYGYT

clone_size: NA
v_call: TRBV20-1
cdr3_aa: SARDGVCNEQF

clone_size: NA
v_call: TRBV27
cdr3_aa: ASSLIGVGETQY

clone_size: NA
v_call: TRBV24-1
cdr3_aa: ATSDPLGVETQY

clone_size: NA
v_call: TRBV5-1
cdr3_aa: ASSLGQGVRNEQF

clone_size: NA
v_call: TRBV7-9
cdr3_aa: ASSSTGGHRPYEQY

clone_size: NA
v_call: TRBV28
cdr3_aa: ASLSGPSTDTQY

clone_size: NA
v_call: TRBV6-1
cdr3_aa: ASSAENGGEQY

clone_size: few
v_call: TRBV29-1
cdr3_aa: SVEVGVDEQF

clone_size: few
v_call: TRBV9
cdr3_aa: ASSVDMGIGEQF

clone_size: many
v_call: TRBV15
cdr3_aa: ATSRERTTQETQY

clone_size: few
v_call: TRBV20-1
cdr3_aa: SAREPGTANTGELF

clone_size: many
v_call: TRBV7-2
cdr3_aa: ASSSRLAGEYEQY

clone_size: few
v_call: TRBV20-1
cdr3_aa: SARGPPDPNGYT

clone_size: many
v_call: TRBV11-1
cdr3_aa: ASSLAISPKGLAGNEQF

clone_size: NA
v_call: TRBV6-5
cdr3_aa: ASSYGTGGPGETQY

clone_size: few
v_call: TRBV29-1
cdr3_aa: SVEGVGAANNEQF

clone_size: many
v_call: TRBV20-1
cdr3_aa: SAGDRGLMNEQF

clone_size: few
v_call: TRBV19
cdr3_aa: ASSIRDRDFNQPQH

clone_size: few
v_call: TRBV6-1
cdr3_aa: ASFDYYKNIQY

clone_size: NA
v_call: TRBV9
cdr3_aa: ASSVTTSGIYEQY

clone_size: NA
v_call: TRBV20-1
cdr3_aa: SAKTATEAF

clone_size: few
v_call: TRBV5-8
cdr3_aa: ASSSSGRDFREQF

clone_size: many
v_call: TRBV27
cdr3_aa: ASRRTSSNEQF

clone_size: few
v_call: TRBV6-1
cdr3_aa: ASNPSAGGQPQH

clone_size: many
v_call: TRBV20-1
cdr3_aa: SARRVTEAF

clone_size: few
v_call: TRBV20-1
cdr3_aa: SAFIAGGAASTDTQY

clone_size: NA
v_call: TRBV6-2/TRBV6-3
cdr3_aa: ASSLIQGTQYQETQY

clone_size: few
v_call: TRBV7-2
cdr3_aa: ASSYSGPSTDTQY

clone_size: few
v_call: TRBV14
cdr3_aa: ASSQEGSGYNEQF

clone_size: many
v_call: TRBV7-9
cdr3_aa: ASSSSGAETQY

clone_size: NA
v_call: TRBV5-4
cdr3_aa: ASSLGSSGYETQY

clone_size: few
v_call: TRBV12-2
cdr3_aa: ASRLAVENSNQPQH

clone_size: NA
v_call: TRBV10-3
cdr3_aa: ATAGTGGAHQPQH

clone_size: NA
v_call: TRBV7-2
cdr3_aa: ASSFRQGASEAF

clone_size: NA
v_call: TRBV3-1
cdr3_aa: ASSRRTAQEFSYEQY

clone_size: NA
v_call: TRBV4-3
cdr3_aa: ASSQDGGGSLTGELF

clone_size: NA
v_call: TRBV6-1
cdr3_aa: ASSEVGQETQY

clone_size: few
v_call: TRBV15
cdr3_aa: ATSRERSAYNEQF

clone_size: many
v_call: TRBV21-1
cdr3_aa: ASSREVRDKPHEQY

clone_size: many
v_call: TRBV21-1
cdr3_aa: ASSKARPSQNNEQF

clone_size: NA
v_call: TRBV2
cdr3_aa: ASTTSGLSRPGELF

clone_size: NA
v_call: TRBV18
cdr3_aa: ASSPRIGTSGSSTDTQY

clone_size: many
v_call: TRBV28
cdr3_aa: ASSLFLNTEAF

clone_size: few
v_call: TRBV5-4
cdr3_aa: ASSWTTNVNQF

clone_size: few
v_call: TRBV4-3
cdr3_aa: ASSQGTSGRAGGMYNEQF

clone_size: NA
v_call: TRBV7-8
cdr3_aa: ASSKGMSTDTQY

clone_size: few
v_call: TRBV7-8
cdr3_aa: ASSRGLVTGARNTIY

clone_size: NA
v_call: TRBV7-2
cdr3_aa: ASSLEGAGTSPLH

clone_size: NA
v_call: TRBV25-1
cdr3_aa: ASSAFWTGGDRSSYEQY

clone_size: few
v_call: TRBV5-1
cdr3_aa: ASSRSSGRVNEQF

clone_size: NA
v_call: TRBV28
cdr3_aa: ASSSRRAEGNEKLF

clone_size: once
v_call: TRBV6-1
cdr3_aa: ASNRVRGNQAQH

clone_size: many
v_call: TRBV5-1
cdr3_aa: ASSLDSETQY